Included here is one TCR beta chain sequence, with context. Its antigen is unknown. Once extracted for a subset, genomic DNA was divided evenly among several immunoSEQ plates. The table came from immunoSEQ multiplex PCR; TCRdb's copy has only in-frame clones and leaves some out. The sample holds roughly 2.6 million clones, just over 90% seen once. These data originate in a study of shared clonotypes between healthy human individuals. Findings and caveats of the study: Generation of non-shared clonotypes was less probable than generation of clonotypes shared by all four donors.

Donors, without exception, were Caucasian adults residing in Nashville, Tennessee. This CDR3 contains 15 residues. Per the germline V gene, CDR1 is MDHEN and CDR2 is SYDVKM. J was trimmed by 5 bases and V by 6 bases; bases with no gene match: 9. This clonotype was obtained from a young man in good health. V and J are TRBV28 and TRBJ2-5, with 10 positions matching TRBD1. Source material: naive CD4+ T cells sorted from blood. Subset noted: CD45RA+ positively selected. CDR3 region: CASRPGQGSGETQYF. In DNA, the CDR3 is TGTGCCAGCAGGCCGGGACAGGGGTCGGGGGAGACCCAGTACTTC.